Shown below are 11 T cell receptor beta chains from a single sample sequenced in a study of CD8 T cells in seronegative destructive rheumatoid arthritis. Here immunoSEQ multiplex PCR was the method, and the copy in TCRdb shows in-frame clones only, minus some. In the table there are 10,000 to 15,000 clones, about four fifths of which are singletons. Sequencing was done on a sample of CD8+ T cells from blood. The receptors were sampled from a woman in her thirties or forties with seronegative destructive rheumatoid arthritis.

The chain uses TRBV7-9 and TRBJ2-7; TRBD1 might be the D (6 bases). Germline V gives CDR1 SEHNR, CDR2 FQNEAQ (reference sequence). CDR3 length: 13 amino acids. Trimming removed 3 bases from V and 3 bases from J, with 9 bases in between. DNA of the CDR3: TGTGCCAGCAGCTTCGGACAGAACTACGAGCAGTACTTC. Its protein product is CASSFGQNYEQYF.

This clone is labeled as large. The chain couples TRBV5-4 to TRBJ2-5, with D perhaps TRBD2 (5 bases). Germline CDR1 SGHNT, CDR2 YYREEE (reference sequence). The V end was cut by 4 bases, the J end by 5 bases, with 12 bases between. This CDR3 has 13 residues. CDR3 region: CASSPMEVETQYF. The DNA for the CDR3 is TGTGCCAGCAGCCCTATGGAGGTGGAGACCCAGTACTTC. The full variable domain, in which reference TRBV5-4 and TRBJ2-5 provide the parts outside the CDR3, is ETGVTQSPTHLIKTRGQQVTLRCSSQSGHNTVSWYQQALGQGPQFIFQYYREEENGRGNFPPRFSGLQFPNYSSELNVNALELDDSALYLCASSPMEVETQYFGPGTRLLVL.

V usage is TRBV6-1 and J usage is TRBJ2-1; 7 positions match TRBD2. The V gene's germline CDR1 is MNHNS and CDR2 SASEGT. The CDR3 totals 15 residues. Trimming cost V 6 bases and J 4 bases; bases outside gene matches: 9. CDR3 region: CASSPSSGEYNEQFF. The CDR3, as DNA: TGTGCCAGCAGCCCCTCCAGCGGGGAGTACAATGAGCAGTTCTTC.

In this sample, this clone turned up a few times. The chain employs TRBV29-1 and TRBJ2-5; D remains unclear. The germline gives CDR1 SQVTM, CDR2 ANQGSEA. There are 15 residues in the CDR3. V was trimmed by 0 bases and J by 0 bases, leaving 11 bases between them. This CDR3 is CSVEDLNSYQETQYF. As DNA, the CDR3 is TGCAGCGTTGAAGATTTAAACAGCTACCAAGAGACCCAGTACTTC.

The chain joins TRBV5-8 to TRBJ2-4, with D uncertain. Germline V CDR1 and CDR2: SGHTS, YDEGEE. V dropped 0 bases and J dropped 6 bases, with 7 bases sitting between them. This CDR3 is 13 amino acids long. The CDR3 loop is CASSLGELNIQYF. DNA for the CDR3: TGTGCCAGCAGCTTGGGAGAGTTAAACATTCAGTACTTC.

This clone ranks as large. V gene TRBV15 combines with J gene TRBJ1-2, with D maybe TRBD1 (6 bases). Germline assignment: CDR1 LNHNV and CDR2 YYDKDF (reference sequence). The CDR3 totals 13 residues. V was trimmed by 3 bases and J by 7 bases, leaving 12 bases between them. This chain's CDR3 is CATSSEGGRGYTF. As DNA, the CDR3 is TGTGCCACCAGCAGCGAAGGGGGACGTGGCTACACCTTC.

This clone was observed a few times. This sequence joins TRBV4-1 and TRBJ1-1; TRBD1 aligns across 8 bases. The CDR3 is 12 amino acids. CDR1 is MGHRA and CDR2 is YSYEKL in the germline V gene. Trimming cost V 5 bases and J 6 bases; bases outside gene matches: 2. The CDR3 is CASSAQGAEAFF. The CDR3, as DNA: TGCGCCAGCAGCGCACAGGGGGCTGAAGCTTTCTTT.

V and J are TRBV9 and TRBJ1-1; D is unresolved. The CDR3 length is 12 residues. The ends were cut back, 4 bases at V and 1 base at J, with 5 bases in the middle. The germline V gene encodes CDR1 SGDLS and CDR2 YYNGEE. In DNA, the CDR3 is TGTGCCAGCAGCAACTGGAACACTGAAGCTTTCTTT. Translation: CASSNWNTEAFF.

The chain combines TRBV30 with TRBJ2-1; D unclear. CDR1 and CDR2 from the germline V gene are GTSNPN and SVGIG (reference sequence). Trimming took 0 bases from V and 0 from J, leaving 12 bases between them. The CDR3 extends over 16 amino acids. This CDR3 reads CAWSVYVESSYNEQFF. For the CDR3, the DNA is TGTGCCTGGAGTGTATACGTGGAGAGCTCCTACAATGAGCAGTTCTTC.

V usage is TRBV28 and J usage is TRBJ2-1; D remains unclear. The CDR3 contains 12 residues. Germline CDR1 MDHEN, CDR2 SYDVKM. V was trimmed by 6 bases and J by 4 bases, leaving 7 bases between them. The CDR3 loop is CASRFQYNEQFF. CDR3 bases: TGTGCCAGCAGGTTCCAGTACAATGAGCAGTTCTTC.

This chain joins TRBV4-1 and TRBJ1-6, with TRBD1 matching 8 bases. In germline, CDR1 is MGHRA, CDR2 YSYEKL. J gave up 13 bases and V 2 bases, and 10 bases lay outside the gene matches. The CDR3 is made up of 15 amino acids. DNA of the CDR3: TGCGCCAGCAGCCAATCGACAGGGGATCAGTCCCCCCTCCACTTT. Protein: CASSQSTGDQSPLHF.